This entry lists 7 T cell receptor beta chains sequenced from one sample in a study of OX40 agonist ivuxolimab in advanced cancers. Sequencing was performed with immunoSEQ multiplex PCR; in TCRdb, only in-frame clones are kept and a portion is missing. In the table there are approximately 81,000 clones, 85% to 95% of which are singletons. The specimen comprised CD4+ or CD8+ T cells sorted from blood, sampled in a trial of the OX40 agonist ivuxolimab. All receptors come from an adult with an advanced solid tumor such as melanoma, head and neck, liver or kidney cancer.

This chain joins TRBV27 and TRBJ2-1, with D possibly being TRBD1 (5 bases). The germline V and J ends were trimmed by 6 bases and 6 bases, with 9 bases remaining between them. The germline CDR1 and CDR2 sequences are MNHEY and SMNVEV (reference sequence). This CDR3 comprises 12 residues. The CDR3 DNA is TGTGCCAGCAGCCCCCAGGGCAATGAGCAGTTCTTC. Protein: CASSPQGNEQFF.

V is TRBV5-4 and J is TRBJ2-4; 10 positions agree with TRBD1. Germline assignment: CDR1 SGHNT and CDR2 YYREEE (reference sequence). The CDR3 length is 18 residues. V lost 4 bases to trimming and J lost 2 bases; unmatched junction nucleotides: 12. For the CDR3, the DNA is TGTGCCAGCAGCGGCGCCGGGACAGGGGAGTTTCCCAAAAACATTCAGTACTTC. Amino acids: CASSGAGTGEFPKNIQYF.

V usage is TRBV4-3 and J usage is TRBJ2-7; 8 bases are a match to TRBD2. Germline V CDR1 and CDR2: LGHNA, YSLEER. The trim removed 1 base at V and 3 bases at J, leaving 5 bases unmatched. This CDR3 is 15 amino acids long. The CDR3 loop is CASSQAGAGGYEQYF. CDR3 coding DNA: TGCGCCAGCAGCCAAGCGGGGGCGGGAGGCTACGAGCAGTACTTC.

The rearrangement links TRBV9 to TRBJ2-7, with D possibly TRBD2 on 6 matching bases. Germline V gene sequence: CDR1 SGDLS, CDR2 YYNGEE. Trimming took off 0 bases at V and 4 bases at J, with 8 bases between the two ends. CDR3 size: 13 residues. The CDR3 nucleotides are TGTGCCAGCAGCGTAGTCGGAGGGTACGAGCAGTACTTC. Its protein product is CASSVVGGYEQYF.

The CDR3 is CASSFARDNEQYF. Written as DNA, the CDR3 is TGTGCCAGCAGCTTTGCCAGAGATAACGAGCAGTACTTC. V is TRBV7-2 and J is TRBJ2-7; no reliable D call. Germline V gene sequence: CDR1 SGHTA, CDR2 FQGNSA. The CDR3 is 13 residues long. The germline V and J ends were trimmed by 3 bases and 5 bases, with 11 bases remaining between them. The entire variable domain, with the rest obtained from reference TRBV7-2 and TRBJ2-7, is as follows: GAGVSQSPSNKVTEKGKDVELRCDPISGHTALYWYRQSLGQGLEFLIYFQGNSAPDKSGLPSDRFSAERTGGSVSTLTIQRTQQEDSAVYLCASSFARDNEQYFGPGTRLTVT.

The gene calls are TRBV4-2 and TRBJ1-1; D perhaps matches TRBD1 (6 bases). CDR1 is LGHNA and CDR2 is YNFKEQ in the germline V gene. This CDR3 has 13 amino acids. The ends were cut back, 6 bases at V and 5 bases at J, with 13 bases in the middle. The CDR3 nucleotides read TGTGCCAGCAGACAGGGCGGAGGGACTGAAGCTTTCTTT. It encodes CASRQGGGTEAFF.

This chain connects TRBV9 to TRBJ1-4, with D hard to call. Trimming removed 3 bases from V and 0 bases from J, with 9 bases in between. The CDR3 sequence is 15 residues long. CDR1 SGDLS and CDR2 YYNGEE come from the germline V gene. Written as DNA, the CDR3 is TGTGCCAGCAGCGCCCTCAGTACAACTAATGAAAAACTGTTTTTT. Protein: CASSALSTTNEKLFF.